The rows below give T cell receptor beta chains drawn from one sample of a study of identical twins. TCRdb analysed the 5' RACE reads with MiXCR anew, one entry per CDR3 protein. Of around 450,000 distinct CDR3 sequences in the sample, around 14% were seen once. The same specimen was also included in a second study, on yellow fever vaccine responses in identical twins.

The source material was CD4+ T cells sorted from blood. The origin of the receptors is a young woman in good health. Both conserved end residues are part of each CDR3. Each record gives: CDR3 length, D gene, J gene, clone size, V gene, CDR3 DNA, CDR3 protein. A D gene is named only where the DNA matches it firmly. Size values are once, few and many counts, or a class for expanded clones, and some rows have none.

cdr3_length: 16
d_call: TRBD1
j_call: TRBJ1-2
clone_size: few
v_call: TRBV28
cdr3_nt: TGTGCCAGCAGCCAGACCCAGGGGGGATCCCGCTATGGCTACACCTTC
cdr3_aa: CASSQTQGGSRYGYTF

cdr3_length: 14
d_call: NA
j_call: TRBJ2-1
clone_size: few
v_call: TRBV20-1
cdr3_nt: TGCAGTCGAATGGGGGCAGGTTTCGACAATGAGCAGTTCTTC
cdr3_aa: CSRMGAGFDNEQFF

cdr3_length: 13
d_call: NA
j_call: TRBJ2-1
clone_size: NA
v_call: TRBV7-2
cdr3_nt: TGTGCCAGCAGCTTTAGACTCTACAATGAGCAGTTCTTC
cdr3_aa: CASSFRLYNEQFF

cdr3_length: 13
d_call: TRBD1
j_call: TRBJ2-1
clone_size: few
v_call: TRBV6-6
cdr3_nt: TGTGCCAGCAGCTCAACAGGGGGCGCGCAGCAGTTCTTC
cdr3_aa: CASSSTGGAQQFF

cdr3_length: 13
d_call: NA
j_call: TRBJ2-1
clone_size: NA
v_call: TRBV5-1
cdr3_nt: TGCGCCAGCAAAGAGACGGGGTGGAATGAGCAGTTCTTC
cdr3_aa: CASKETGWNEQFF

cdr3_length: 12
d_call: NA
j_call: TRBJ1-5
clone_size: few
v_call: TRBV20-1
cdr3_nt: TGCAGTGCCAGGGACGGGATTCAGCCCCAGCATTTT
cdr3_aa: CSARDGIQPQHF

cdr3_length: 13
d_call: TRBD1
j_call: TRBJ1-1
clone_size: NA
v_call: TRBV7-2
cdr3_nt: TGTGCCAGCAGCTACGGACAGGGAGCCAAAGCTTTCTTT
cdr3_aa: CASSYGQGAKAFF

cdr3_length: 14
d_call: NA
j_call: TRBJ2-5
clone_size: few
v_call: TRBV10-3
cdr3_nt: TGTGCCATCAGCGACAGGATTTCGGAGGAGACCCAGTACTTC
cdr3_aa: CAISDRISEETQYF

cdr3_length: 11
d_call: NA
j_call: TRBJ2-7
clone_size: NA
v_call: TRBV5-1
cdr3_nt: TGCGCGAGCGATAGGGGGGGCGAGCAGTACTTC
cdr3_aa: CASDRGGEQYF

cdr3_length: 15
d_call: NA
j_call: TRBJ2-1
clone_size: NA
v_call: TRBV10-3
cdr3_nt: TGTGCCATCAGTGAGGGGGGACGTAGTAACAATGAGCAGTTCTTC
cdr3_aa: CAISEGGRSNNEQFF

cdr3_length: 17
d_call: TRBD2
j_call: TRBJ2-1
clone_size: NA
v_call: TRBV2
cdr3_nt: TGTGCCAGCAAGGGAAGGACTAGCGGGAGGGACGGCAATGAGCAGTTCTTC
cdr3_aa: CASKGRTSGRDGNEQFF

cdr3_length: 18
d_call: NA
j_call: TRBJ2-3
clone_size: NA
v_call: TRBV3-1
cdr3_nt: TGTGCCAGCAGCCAAGATTTCCGATTTGGGGGGCACACAGATACGCAGTATTTT
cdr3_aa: CASSQDFRFGGHTDTQYF

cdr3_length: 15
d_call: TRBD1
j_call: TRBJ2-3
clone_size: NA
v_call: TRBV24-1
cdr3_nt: TGTGCCACGTCCGGGACAGGGTCCGGCACAGATACGCAGTATTTT
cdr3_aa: CATSGTGSGTDTQYF

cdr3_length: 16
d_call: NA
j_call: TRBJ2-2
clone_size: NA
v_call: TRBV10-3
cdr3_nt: TGTGCCACTTTTGCCGGGACAAACGCGAACACCGGGGAGCTGTTTTTT
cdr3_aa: CATFAGTNANTGELFF

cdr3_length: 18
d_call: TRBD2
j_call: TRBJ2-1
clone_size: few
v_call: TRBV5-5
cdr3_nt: TGTGCCAGCAGCGCGGGACTAGCGGGAGGTGGTGGGTACAATGAGCAGTTCTTC
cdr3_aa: CASSAGLAGGGGYNEQFF

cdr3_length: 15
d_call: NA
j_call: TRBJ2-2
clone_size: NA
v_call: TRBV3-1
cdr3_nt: TGTGCCAGCAGCCAAATGCAGGGAGGCACCGGGGAGCTGTTTTTT
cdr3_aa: CASSQMQGGTGELFF

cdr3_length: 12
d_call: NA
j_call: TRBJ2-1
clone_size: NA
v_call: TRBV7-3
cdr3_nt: TGTGCCAGCAGCCCGACGACAGGTCCGCAGTTCTTC
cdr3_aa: CASSPTTGPQFF

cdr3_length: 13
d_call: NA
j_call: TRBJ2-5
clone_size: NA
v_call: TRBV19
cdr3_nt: TGTGCCAGTAGTATAAAGGCCTGGGAGACCCAGTACTTC
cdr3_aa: CASSIKAWETQYF

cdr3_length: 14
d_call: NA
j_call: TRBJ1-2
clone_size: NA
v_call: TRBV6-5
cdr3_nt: TGTGCCAGCAGTTACTCAAAGAGGGCGGATGGCTACACCTTC
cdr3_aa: CASSYSKRADGYTF

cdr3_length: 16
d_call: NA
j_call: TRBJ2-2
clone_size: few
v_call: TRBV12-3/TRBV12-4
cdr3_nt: TGTGCCAGCAGTTTAGGACAGCCAGGCCCACCCGGGGAGCTGTTTTTT
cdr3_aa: CASSLGQPGPPGELFF

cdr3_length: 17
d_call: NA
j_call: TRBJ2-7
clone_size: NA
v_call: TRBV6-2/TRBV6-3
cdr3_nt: TGTGCCAGCAGTAGCCCCCAGGACGGGCAGGGCAGCTACGAGCAGTACTTC
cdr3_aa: CASSSPQDGQGSYEQYF

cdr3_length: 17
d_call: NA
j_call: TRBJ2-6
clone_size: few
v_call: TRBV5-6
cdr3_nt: TGTGCCAGCAGCTTCGGGACTCCGACATTTGGGGCCAACGTCCTGACTTTC
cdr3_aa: CASSFGTPTFGANVLTF

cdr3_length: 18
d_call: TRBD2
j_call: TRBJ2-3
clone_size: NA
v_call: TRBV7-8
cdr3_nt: TGTGCCAGCAGCTTACTACTAGCGGGATTTTCGGGCACAGATACGCAGTATTTT
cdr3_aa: CASSLLLAGFSGTDTQYF

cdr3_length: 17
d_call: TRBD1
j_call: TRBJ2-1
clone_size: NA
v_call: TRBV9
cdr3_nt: TGTGCCAGCAGCGCCTCGGTGGGGACAGGGGGGTACAATGAGCAGTTCTTC
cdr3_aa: CASSASVGTGGYNEQFF

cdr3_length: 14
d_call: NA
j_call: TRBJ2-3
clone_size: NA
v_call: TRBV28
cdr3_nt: TGTGCCAGCAGTAAACCCTTAGGCACAGATACGCAGTATTTT
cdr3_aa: CASSKPLGTDTQYF

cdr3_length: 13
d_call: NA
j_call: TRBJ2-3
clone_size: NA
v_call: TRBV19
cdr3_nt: TGTGCCAGTAGTATAGGCCCCGCCCAGGCGCAGTATTTT
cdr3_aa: CASSIGPAQAQYF

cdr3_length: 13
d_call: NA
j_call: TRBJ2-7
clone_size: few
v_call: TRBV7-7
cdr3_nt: TGTGCTAGCAGCCCTGCGAGGGGGGACGAGCAGTACTTC
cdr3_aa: CASSPARGDEQYF

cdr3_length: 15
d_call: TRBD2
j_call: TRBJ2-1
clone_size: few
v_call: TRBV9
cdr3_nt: TGTGCCAGCAGCGTAACTAGCGGGGGGATTAATGAGCAGTTCTTC
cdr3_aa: CASSVTSGGINEQFF

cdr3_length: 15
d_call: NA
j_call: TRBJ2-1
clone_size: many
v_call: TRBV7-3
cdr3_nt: TGTGCCAGCAGCTTACAGGGTAGCAGCTACAATGAGCAGTTCTTC
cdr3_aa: CASSLQGSSYNEQFF

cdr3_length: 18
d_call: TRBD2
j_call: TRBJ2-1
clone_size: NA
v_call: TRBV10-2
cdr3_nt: TGCGCCAGCAGCCGGACTAGCGGGAGACATCGGTCCTACAATGAGCAGTTCTTC
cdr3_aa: CASSRTSGRHRSYNEQFF

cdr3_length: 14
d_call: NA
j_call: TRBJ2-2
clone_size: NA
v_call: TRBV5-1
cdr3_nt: TGCGCCAGCAGCTTGACGACGAACACCGGGGAGCTGTTTTTT
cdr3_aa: CASSLTTNTGELFF

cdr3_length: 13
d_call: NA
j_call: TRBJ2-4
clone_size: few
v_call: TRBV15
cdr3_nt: TGTGCCACCAGCAGAGAGGGCAGAAACATTCAGTACTTC
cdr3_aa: CATSREGRNIQYF

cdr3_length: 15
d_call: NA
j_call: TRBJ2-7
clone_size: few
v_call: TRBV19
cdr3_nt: TGTGCCAGTAGTATAAAAGCGGAGTCCTCCTACGAGCAGTACTTC
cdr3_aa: CASSIKAESSYEQYF

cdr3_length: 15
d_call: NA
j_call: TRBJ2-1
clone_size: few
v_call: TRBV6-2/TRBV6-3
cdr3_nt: TGTGCCAGCAGTCACAGGCCCCCGAAATACAATGAGCAGTTCTTC
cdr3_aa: CASSHRPPKYNEQFF

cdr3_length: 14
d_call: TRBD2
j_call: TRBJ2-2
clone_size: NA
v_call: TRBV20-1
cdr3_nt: TGCAGTGCTCCGGGAGCGGGGGTTACCGGGGAGCTGTTTTTT
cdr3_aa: CSAPGAGVTGELFF

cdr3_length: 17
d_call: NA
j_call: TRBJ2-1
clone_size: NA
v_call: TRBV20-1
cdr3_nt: TGCAGTGCTAGAGATCTCAAAGTGCGTCAGGGATACAATGAGCAGTTCTTC
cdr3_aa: CSARDLKVRQGYNEQFF

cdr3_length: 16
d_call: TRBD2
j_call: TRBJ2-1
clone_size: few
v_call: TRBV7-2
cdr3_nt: TGTGCCAGCAGACGACGGGGGGGGTCCTCCTACAATGAGCAGTTCTTC
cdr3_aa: CASRRRGGSSYNEQFF

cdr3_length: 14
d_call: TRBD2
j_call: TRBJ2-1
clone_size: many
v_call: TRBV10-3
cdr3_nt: TGTGCCAGCAGACTAGCGGGAGAATACAATGAGCAGTTCTTC
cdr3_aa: CASRLAGEYNEQFF

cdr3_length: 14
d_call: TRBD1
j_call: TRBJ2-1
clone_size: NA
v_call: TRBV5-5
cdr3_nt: TGTGCCAGCAGCAGAGTGACAGGGGTCAATGAGCAGTTCTTC
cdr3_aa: CASSRVTGVNEQFF

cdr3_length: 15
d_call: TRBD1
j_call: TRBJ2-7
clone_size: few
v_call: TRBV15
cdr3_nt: TGTGCCACCAGCAGAGGGGGGCAGGGGGCTTGGGAGCAGTACTTC
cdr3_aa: CATSRGGQGAWEQYF

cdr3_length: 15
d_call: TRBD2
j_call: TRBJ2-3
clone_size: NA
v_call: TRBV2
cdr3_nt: TGTGCCAGCACGTTAAGGGGACTAGGGGCAGATACGCAGTATTTT
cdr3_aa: CASTLRGLGADTQYF

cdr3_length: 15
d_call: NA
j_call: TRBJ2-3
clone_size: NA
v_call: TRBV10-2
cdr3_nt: TGCGCCAGCAGAACGGGCGGCCTAAGCACAGATACGCAGTATTTT
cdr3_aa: CASRTGGLSTDTQYF

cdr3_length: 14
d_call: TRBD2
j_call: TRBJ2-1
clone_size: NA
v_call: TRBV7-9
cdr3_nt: TGTGCCAGCGGGACTAGCGGGTCTTTTCGTGAGCAGTTCTTC
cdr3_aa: CASGTSGSFREQFF

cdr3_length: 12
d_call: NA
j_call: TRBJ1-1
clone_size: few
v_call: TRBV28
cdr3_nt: TGTGCCAGCGTGTTGATGGGAACACGAGCTTTCTTT
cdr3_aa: CASVLMGTRAFF

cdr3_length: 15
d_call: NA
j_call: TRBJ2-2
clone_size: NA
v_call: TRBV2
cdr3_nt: TGTGCCAGCAGTGAAGTCATAGGGAACACCGGGGAGCTGTTTTTT
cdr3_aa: CASSEVIGNTGELFF

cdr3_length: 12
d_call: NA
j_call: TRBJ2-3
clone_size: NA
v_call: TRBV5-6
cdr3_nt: TGTGCCAGCAGCGCCTTCACAGATGCGCAGTATTTT
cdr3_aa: CASSAFTDAQYF

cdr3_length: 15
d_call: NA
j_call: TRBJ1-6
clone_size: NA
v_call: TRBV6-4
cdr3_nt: TGTGCCAGCAGTGTTCGGGCAGGCGGTGATTCACCCCTCCACTTT
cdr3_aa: CASSVRAGGDSPLHF

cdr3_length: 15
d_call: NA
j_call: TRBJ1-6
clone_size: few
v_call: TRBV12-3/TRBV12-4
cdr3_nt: TGTGCCAGCAGTTTAGCAGTCGAGGGGGGTTCACCCCTCCACTTT
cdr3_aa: CASSLAVEGGSPLHF

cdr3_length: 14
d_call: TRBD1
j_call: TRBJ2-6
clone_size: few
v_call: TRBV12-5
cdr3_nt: TGTGCTTGTTCTACAGGGGCTGGGGCCAACGTCCTGACTTTC
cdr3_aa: CACSTGAGANVLTF

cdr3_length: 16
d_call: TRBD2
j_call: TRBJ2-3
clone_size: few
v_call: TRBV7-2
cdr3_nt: TGTGCCAGCAGCCTCAGACTAGCGGGCAACACAGATACGCAGTATTTT
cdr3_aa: CASSLRLAGNTDTQYF

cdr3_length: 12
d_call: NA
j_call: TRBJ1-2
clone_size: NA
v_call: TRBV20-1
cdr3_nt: TGCAGTGCCCCGAGGGGGGCGGTTGGCTACACCTTC
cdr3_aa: CSAPRGAVGYTF

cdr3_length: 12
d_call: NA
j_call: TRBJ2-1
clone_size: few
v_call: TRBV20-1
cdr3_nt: TGCAGTGCTACTGAGGGCGGGATCGGGCAGTTCTTC
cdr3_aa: CSATEGGIGQFF

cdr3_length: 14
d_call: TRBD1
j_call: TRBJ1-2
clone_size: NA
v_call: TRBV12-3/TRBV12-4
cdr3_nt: TGTGCCAGCAGTCCAGGACAGGGGGTAGGTGGCTACACCTTC
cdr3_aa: CASSPGQGVGGYTF

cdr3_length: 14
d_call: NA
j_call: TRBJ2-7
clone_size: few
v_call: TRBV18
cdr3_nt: TGTGCCAGCTCACCCTACGGACCAAACTACGAGCAGTACTTC
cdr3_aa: CASSPYGPNYEQYF

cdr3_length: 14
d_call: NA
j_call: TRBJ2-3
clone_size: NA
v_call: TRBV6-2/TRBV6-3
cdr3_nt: TGTGCCAGCATCCGGGGGCCCAGCACAGATACGCAGTATTTT
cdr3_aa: CASIRGPSTDTQYF

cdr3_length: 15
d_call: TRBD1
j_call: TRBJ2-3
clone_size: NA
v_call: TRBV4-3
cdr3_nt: TGCGCCAGCAGCCAATCAAGGACAGGGCCAGATACGCAGTATTTT
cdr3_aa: CASSQSRTGPDTQYF

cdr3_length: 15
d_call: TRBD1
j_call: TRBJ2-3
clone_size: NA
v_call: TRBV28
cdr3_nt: TGTGCCAGCAGTTGGACAGGGAACCCGGGGGATACGCAGTATTTT
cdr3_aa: CASSWTGNPGDTQYF